This TCR beta chain was retrieved from a study of PD-L1 blockade in urothelial cancer (dated by TCRdb to the late 2010s). Turning to the overall study: All patients started therapy in the mid-2010s and received atezolizumab 1,200 mg intravenously every 3 weeks. A median of roughly 140,000 T cells and fewer than 85,000 unique TCRs was obtained from blood samples, and a median clonality of approximately 0.086 was observed. An ECOG performance status of 0 or 1 was recorded for the patients, and 0 to 3 prior chemotherapy regimens had been received by the patients. Progression-free survival longer than 6 months counted as durable clinical benefit, and TCR features were additionally tested against both progression-free and overall survival. In the same patients, pretreatment tumors underwent whole exome sequencing and RNA sequencing in addition to TCR sequencing. Durable clinical benefit was achieved by nine patients and was not achieved by 20 patients. Blood samples were analyzed 3 weeks after the start of treatment (second dose) and 6 weeks after the start of treatment. The study was an exploratory multi-omic analysis of somatic, immune and clinical correlates of response to PD-L1 blockade with atezolizumab in urothelial cancer. Pretreatment blood TCR-seq was available for 30 or so patients, at least one posttreatment blood collection was obtained for roughly 25 patients, and tumor TCR-seq was available for roughly 25 patients. Pretreatment tumor samples and matched peripheral blood, collected serially before and after atezolizumab treatment, underwent TCR sequencing. About 90% of the roughly 29 patients were males with bladder-origin urothelial cancer, and 18 of 29 reported a prior smoking history. What the research found in general, with its limitations: A pretreatment peripheral blood TCR clonality below the median was linked to improved progression-free and overall survival. Because of the small sample size (n ≈ 28) and the many exploratory analyses performed, the results are intended to be regarded as hypothesis-generating. Patients with durable benefit showed greater expansion of tumor-associated TCR clones in peripheral blood 3 weeks after starting treatment (n of about 20, p = 0.022).

Synthetic TCR analog templates were spiked into each PCR so that absolute template abundance could be estimated from read counts. Using the immunoSEQ assay, TCRbeta CDR3 regions were amplified from genomic DNA with bias-controlled V and J gene primers. Sequencing of rearranged TCRbeta segments was performed at approximately 20X coverage. Per the original workflow: Clustering was used to correct sequencing errors, and CDR3s were annotated against IMGT so that V, D and J genes could be assigned. Only productive TCRbeta rearrangements were used in downstream analyses, excluding out-of-frame or stop-codon sequences. Clonality was calculated as one minus the Shannon entropy normalized by the log of the number of unique productive sequences. Clones differing between time points or between blood and tumor were identified using Fisher's exact test with Benjamini-Hochberg correction, with an adjusted p below 0.01 applied as the threshold. As stored in TCRdb, this immuneACCESS dataset retains in-frame rearrangements with V and J assigned. A fraction of the clones does not appear; measured against another copy, unresolved V genes explain less than half of the discrepancy, and the remainder lacks a known reason. The V and J calls and the clone size are those of that table, but D and trimming were determined from the DNA. The sample contains 25,000 to 30,000 clones, about 80% of them found a single time. The ten biggest clones cover around 3.4% of the sample.

The sample's time point label, decoded: peripheral blood 6 weeks after treatment start. A total of about 31 patients with locally advanced or metastatic urothelial carcinoma, treated at Memorial Sloan Kettering on a trial protocol, made up the cohort. Peripheral blood mononuclear cells were collected pretreatment and during treatment, with between 1 and 8 total time points obtained per patient. The Qiagen DNeasy Blood extraction kit was used to purify genomic DNA from total PBMCs and tumor samples. PBMCs were collected pretreatment and during treatment, and were isolated and stored as previously described. For CDR1 and CDR2, the germline V gene (reference sequence) lists LNHDA and SQIVND. CDR3 length: 16 amino acids, cysteine to phenylalanine. The DNA shown is the 48-base CDR3, in frame from base 1. A distance of 18 bases separates the germline ends of V and J, which lose 5 bases and 4 bases respectively.

Details on this clone: This clone's antigen is unknown. The record has no base qualities; no much larger clone is one base away.

The source material was PBMCs, sampled around atezolizumab (anti-PD-L1) treatment. This receptor was taken from a man aged 65 to 85 with urothelial cancer. The sequence is built from TRBV19 and TRBJ1-3; no D segment can be confidently identified. The CDR3: CASSPPGRADGNTIYF. The bases are TGTGCCAGTAGTCCTCCGGGGAGGGCGGACGGAAACACCATATATTTT.